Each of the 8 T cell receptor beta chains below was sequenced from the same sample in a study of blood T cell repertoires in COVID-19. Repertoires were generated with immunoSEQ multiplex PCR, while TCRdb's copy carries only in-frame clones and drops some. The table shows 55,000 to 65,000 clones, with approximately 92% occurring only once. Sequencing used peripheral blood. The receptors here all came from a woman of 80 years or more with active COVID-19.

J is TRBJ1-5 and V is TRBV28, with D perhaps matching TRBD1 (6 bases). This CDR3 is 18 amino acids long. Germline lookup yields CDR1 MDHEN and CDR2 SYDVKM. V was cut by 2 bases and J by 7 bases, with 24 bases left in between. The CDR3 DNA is TGTGCCAGCAGTTTAGAGGTTCCGGGGGGCGCATCCCCCCAGCCCCAGCATTTT. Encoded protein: CASSLEVPGGASPQPQHF.

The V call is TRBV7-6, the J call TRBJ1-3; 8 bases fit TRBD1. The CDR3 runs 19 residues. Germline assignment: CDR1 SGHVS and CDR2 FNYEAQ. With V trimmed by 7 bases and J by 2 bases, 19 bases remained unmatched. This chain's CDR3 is CASTSPGQARGAPGNTIYF. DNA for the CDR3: TGTGCCAGCACCTCTCCGGGACAGGCTCGAGGGGCGCCTGGAAACACCATATATTTT.

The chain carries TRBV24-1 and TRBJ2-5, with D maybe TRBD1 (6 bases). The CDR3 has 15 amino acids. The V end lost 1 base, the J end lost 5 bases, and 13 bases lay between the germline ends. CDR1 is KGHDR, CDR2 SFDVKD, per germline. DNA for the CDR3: TGTGCCACCAGTGATTTCTCAGGGGTTGGGGAGACCCAGTACTTC. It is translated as CATSDFSGVGETQYF.

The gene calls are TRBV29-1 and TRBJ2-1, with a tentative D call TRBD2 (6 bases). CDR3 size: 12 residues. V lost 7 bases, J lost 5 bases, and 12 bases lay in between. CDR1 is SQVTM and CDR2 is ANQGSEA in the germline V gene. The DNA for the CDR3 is TGCAGCGGCAAGTCGGGGGACAATGAGCAGTTCTTC. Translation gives CSGKSGDNEQFF.

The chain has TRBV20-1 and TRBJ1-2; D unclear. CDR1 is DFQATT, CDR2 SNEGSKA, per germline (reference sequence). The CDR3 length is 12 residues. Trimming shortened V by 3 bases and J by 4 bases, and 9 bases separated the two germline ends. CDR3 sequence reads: CSASKESYGYTF. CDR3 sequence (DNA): TGCAGTGCTAGTAAGGAGAGCTATGGCTACACCTTC.

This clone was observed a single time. CDR3: CASSQALGEAYGYTF. The DNA for the CDR3 is TGTGCCAGCAGCCAAGCCCTAGGGGAGGCCTATGGCTACACCTTC. The gene calls are TRBV3-1 (or the pseudogene TRBV3-2) and TRBJ1-2; D perhaps matches TRBD1 (5 bases). The CDR3 spans 15 residues. The V gene lost 1 base and the J gene lost 4 bases, with 13 bases spanning the gap. CDR1 is LGHDT, CDR2 YNNKEL, per germline (reference sequence).

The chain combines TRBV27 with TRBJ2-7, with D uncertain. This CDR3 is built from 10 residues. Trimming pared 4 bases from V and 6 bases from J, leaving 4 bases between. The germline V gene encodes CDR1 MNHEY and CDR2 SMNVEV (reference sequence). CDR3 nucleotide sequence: TGTGCCAGCAGTTGTAGCGAGCAGTACGTC. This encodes CASSCSEQYV.

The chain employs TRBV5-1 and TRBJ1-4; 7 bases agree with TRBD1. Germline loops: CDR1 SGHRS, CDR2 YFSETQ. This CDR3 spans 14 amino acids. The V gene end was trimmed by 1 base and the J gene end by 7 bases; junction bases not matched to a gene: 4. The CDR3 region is CASSLRAGGEKLFF. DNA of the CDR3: TGCGCCAGCAGCTTGAGGGCAGGGGGTGAAAAACTGTTTTTT.